A single sample gave rise to the 8 T cell receptor beta chains below, sequenced in a study of PD-L1 blockade in urothelial cancer. Assay used: immunoSEQ multiplex PCR; TCRdb lists only in-frame clones, some missing. The table records 27,000 or so clones, 85% to 90% of them present only once. The input for sequencing was PBMCs, taken around atezolizumab (anti-PD-L1) treatment. These receptors were obtained from a man in his fifties or sixties with urothelial cancer.

The chain joins TRBV5-1 to TRBJ1-2; 7 nucleotides line up with TRBD1. The CDR3 consists of 12 residues. Germline V gives CDR1 SGHRS, CDR2 YFSETQ. J was trimmed by 7 bases and V by 4 bases; bases with no gene match: 4. CDR3 nucleotides: TGCGCCAGCAGCCCGGGACAGCTTGGCTACACCTTC. Translation gives CASSPGQLGYTF.

The rearrangement joins TRBV7-7 to TRBJ2-3; D call uncertain. The CDR3 has 15 amino acids. The germline V gene encodes CDR1 SSHAT and CDR2 FNYEAQ (reference sequence). Trimming stripped 5 bases from V and 2 bases from J, with 14 bases between. The CDR3 loop is CASSPDTFHTDTQYF. The DNA of the CDR3 is TGTGCCAGCAGCCCCGACACCTTTCACACAGATACGCAGTATTTT.

V and J are TRBV5-4 and TRBJ2-3, with D tentatively TRBD2 (5 bases). In germline, CDR1 is SGHNT, CDR2 YYREEE (reference sequence). The CDR3 runs to 14 residues. V was shortened by 2 bases and J by 0 bases, with 7 bases between the two germline ends. CDR3 sequence reads: CASSLGGSTDTQYF. DNA for the CDR3: TGTGCCAGCAGCTTAGGCGGGAGCACAGATACGCAGTATTTT.

This clone came up a few times. V gene TRBV15 combines with J gene TRBJ2-5; maybe TRBD1 (5 bases). The CDR3 sequence is 14 residues long. Trimming shortened V by 7 bases and J by 3 bases, and 15 bases separated the two germline ends. Germline CDR1 is LNHNV and CDR2 is YYDKDF (reference sequence). CDR3 amino acids: CATTLGPGKETQYF. DNA of the CDR3: TGTGCCACCACCCTTGGTCCAGGGAAAGAGACCCAGTACTTC.

The V call is TRBV10-3, the J call TRBJ1-5, with D maybe TRBD1 (6 bases). Germline V lookup: CDR1 ENHRY, CDR2 SYGVKD. This CDR3 comprises 13 residues. The germline V and J ends were trimmed by 4 bases and 5 bases, with 9 bases remaining between them. In DNA, the CDR3 is TGTGCCATCAGTGGGACAGAGGATCAGCCCCAGCATTTT. It is translated as CAISGTEDQPQHF.

The rearrangement links TRBV19 to TRBJ2-4, with TRBD1 identical over 7 bases. The V gene end was trimmed by 5 bases and the J gene end by 0 bases; junction bases not matched to a gene: 13. Germline CDR1 LNHDA, CDR2 SQIVND (reference sequence). CDR3 length equals 18 residues. CDR3 DNA: TGTGCCAGTAGTTGGGACAGCGATATCTCAATAGCCAAAAACATTCAGTACTTC. It encodes CASSWDSDISIAKNIQYF.

The chain is built from TRBV9 and TRBJ1-3; TRBD1 is a possible D gene (6 bases). V lost 2 bases and J lost 2, with 8 bases in between. The CDR3 spans 14 residues. The germline gives CDR1 SGDLS, CDR2 YYNGEE. The CDR3 here is CASSVTGTGNTIYF. The CDR3 DNA is TGTGCCAGCAGCGTTACAGGGACTGGAAACACCATATATTTT. Combining the CDR3 with reference TRBV9 and TRBJ1-3 gives the whole variable domain DSGVTQTPKHLITATGQRVTLRCSPRSGDLSVYWYQQSLDQGLQFLIQYYNGEERAKGNILERFSAQQFPDLHSELNLSSLELGDSALYFCASSVTGTGNTIYFGEGSWLTVV.

The chain recombines TRBV7-2 with TRBJ2-4; D is possibly TRBD2 (6 bases). Germline CDR1 and CDR2: SGHTA and FQGNSA. The CDR3 has 13 residues. V lost 7 bases and J 3 bases, leaving 10 bases between the germline ends. The CDR3 loop is CASMAGSKNIQYF. The DNA of the CDR3 is TGTGCCAGCATGGCCGGGAGCAAAAACATTCAGTACTTC.